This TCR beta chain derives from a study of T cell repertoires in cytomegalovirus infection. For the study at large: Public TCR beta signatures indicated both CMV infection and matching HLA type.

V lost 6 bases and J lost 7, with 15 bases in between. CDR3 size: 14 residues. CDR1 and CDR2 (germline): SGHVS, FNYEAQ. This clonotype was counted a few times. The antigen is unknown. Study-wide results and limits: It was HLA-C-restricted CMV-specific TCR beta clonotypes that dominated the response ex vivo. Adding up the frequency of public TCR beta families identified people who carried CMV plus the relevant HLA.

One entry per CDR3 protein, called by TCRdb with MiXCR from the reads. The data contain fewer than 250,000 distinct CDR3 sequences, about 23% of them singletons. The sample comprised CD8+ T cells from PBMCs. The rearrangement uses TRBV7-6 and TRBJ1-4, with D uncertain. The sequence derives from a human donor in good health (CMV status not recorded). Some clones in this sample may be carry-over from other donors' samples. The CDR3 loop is CASSPDWLGEKLFF. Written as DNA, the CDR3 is TGTGCCAGCAGTCCCGACTGGCTGGGTGAAAAACTGTTTTTT.